The 16 T cell receptor beta chains listed next were all sequenced from one sample in a study of identical twins. TCRdb reprocessed the 5' RACE reads with MiXCR, giving one entry per CDR3 protein. The sample includes around 480,000 distinct CDR3 sequences, more than 13% of them seen just once. These data were also filed under a second study, of yellow fever vaccine responses in identical twins.

The sequencing input was CD4+ T cells sorted from blood. These TCRs come from a woman in her late teens or twenties in good health.

This clonotype was observed a handful of times. V gene TRBV28 combines with J gene TRBJ2-2, with TRBD1 as a possible D gene (5 bases). This CDR3 comprises 16 residues. The ends were cut back, 1 base at V and 2 bases at J, with 11 bases in the middle. The germline V gene has CDR1 MDHEN and CDR2 SYDVKM. The DNA of the CDR3 is TGTGCCAGCAGTTTATTTCCAGGGCAAAACACCGGGGAGCTGTTTTTT. It encodes CASSLFPGQNTGELFF.

This chain connects TRBV6-4 to TRBJ1-1; D may be TRBD1 (5 bases). This CDR3 is built from 13 residues. Looked up from germline, CDR1 is MRHNA and CDR2 is SNTAGT. V dropped 6 bases and J dropped 4 bases, with 12 bases sitting between them. The CDR3 DNA is TGTGCCAGCAGGTTGGGGGAGGGCACTGAAGCTTTCTTT. Translated: CASRLGEGTEAFF.

The rearrangement uses TRBV7-2 and TRBJ2-7; D gene unclear. CDR1 SGHTA and CDR2 FQGNSA come from the germline V gene. The CDR3 totals 13 residues. The V gene lost 2 bases and the J gene lost 5 bases, with 10 bases spanning the gap. The CDR3 DNA reads TGTGCCAGCAGCTTATCGAATTTAGACGAGCAGTACTTC. Its translation is CASSLSNLDEQYF.

The chain uses TRBV5-1 and TRBJ2-2; the match to TRBD2 covers 9 bases. Losses at the gene ends were 6 bases for V and 4 bases for J; bases not matched to a gene: 7. The CDR3 length is 15 residues. The germline V gene has CDR1 SGHRS and CDR2 YFSETQ. In nucleotides, the CDR3 is TGCGCCAGCAAAACTAGCGGGTGGAGCACCGGGGAGCTGTTTTTT. Protein sequence: CASKTSGWSTGELFF.

Details on this clonotype: A much larger clone lies one base from this, so it may be a read error. The rearrangement joins TRBV20-1 to TRBJ2-1, with unresolved D. Trimming removed 0 bases from V and 8 bases from J, with 5 bases in between. CDR1 and CDR2 from the germline V gene are DFQATT and SNEGSKA (reference sequence). The CDR3 consists of 11 residues. The CDR3 DNA follows: TGCAGTGCTAGAGAGGGGTATGAGCAGTTCTTC. Translation: CSAREGYEQFF.

This clonotype turned up a few times. The DNA for the CDR3 is TGTGCCAGCAGCTTATTCGCTTTCGAACTAGCGGGGAGACCGCTCGAGGAGCAGTTCTTC. This gives the protein CASSLFAFELAGRPLEEQFF. The J gene is TRBJ2-1, the V gene TRBV11-3; TRBD2 matches at 10 bases. V dropped 2 bases and J dropped 10; count of bases not matched to a gene: 23. From germline, CDR1 is SGHNT and CDR2 YENEEA. The CDR3 is made up of 20 amino acids. Combining the CDR3 with reference TRBV11-3 and TRBJ2-1 gives the whole variable domain EAGVVQSPRYKIIEKKQPVAFWCNPISGHNTLYWYLQNLGQGPELLIRYENEEAVDDSQLPKDRFSAERLKGVDSTLKIQPAELGDSAVYLCASSLFAFELAGRPLEEQFFGPGTRLTVL.

The chain links TRBV5-1 to TRBJ2-3; 9 bases match TRBD2. This CDR3 spans 17 amino acids. The J segment lost 5 bases and the V segment lost 0 bases, leaving 10 bases of the junction unmatched. Germline CDR1 SGHRS, CDR2 YFSETQ. CDR3 residues: CASSLGLAGGPGDTQYF. CDR3 nucleotides: TGCGCCAGCAGCTTGGGTCTGGCGGGGGGGCCCGGAGATACGCAGTATTTT.

The V and J genes are TRBV7-9 and TRBJ2-3, with TRBD1 as a possible D gene (6 bases). Germline V gene lookup returns CDR1 SEHNR and CDR2 FQNEAQ (reference sequence). Trimming removed 10 bases from V and 1 base from J, with 12 bases in between. This CDR3 region has 13 residues. The DNA of the CDR3 is TGTGCCACCCAGAAGGGGGGCACAGATACGCAGTATTTT. Translating gives CATQKGGTDTQYF.

This chain uses TRBV2 with TRBJ1-5; the D is unclear. Germline values: CDR1 SNHLY, CDR2 FYNNEI. V gave up 3 bases and J gave up 9 bases, with 9 bases separating them. The CDR3 has 12 amino acids. The CDR3: CASSDATAPQHF. The DNA of the CDR3 is TGTGCCAGCAGTGACGCTACTGCGCCCCAGCATTTT.

The V and J genes are TRBV6-1 and TRBJ2-2, with TRBD1 matching over 7 bases. CDR1 and CDR2 (germline): MNHNS, SASEGT. The CDR3 covers 14 residues. V lost 11 bases to trimming and J lost 5 bases; unmatched junction nucleotides: 11. CDR3 DNA: TGTGCCGCAACCCAGGCCAGGGGGACCGGGGAGCTGTTTTTT. Encoded protein: CAATQARGTGELFF.

This clonotype has ten or more counts. The V call is TRBV9, the J call TRBJ2-1, with 10 bases identical to TRBD2. Trimming cost V 1 base and J 3 bases; bases outside gene matches: 16. The CDR3 contains 20 residues. Germline assignment: CDR1 SGDLS and CDR2 YYNGEE. CDR3 protein: CASSVPFRSGTSGVYNEQFF. CDR3 bases: TGTGCCAGCAGCGTACCTTTTAGGTCTGGTACTAGCGGGGTCTACAATGAGCAGTTCTTC.

This clonotype has only a few counts. The CDR3 DNA reads TGTGCCAGCAGCAAATACGTAGCGGGAGGGCAAGAGACCCAGTACTTC. Translation: CASSKYVAGGQETQYF. The rearrangement uses TRBV7-2 and TRBJ2-5; TRBD2 matches 11 bases. The CDR3 has 16 amino acids. Per germline, CDR1 SGHTA and CDR2 FQGNSA. Germline trimming cut 5 bases from V and 2 bases from J; bases unmatched to any gene: 7.

The CDR3 here is CASSYGGSTTSGANVLTF. In DNA form, the CDR3 reads TGTGCCAGCAGTTACGGCGGCAGTACTACCTCTGGGGCCAACGTCCTGACTTTC. The genes are TRBV6-5 and TRBJ2-6; D remains ambiguous. V lost 2 bases and J 0 bases, leaving 14 bases between the germline ends. The V gene's germline CDR1 is MNHEY and CDR2 SVGAGI. The CDR3 length is 18 residues.

This clonotype was observed at least ten times. The chain recombines TRBV12-3 or TRBV12-4 with TRBJ2-7; D unresolved. The CDR3 runs to 12 residues. Trimming pared 6 bases from V and 0 bases from J, leaving 6 bases between. CDR3 amino acids: CASSKSSYEQYF. CDR3 DNA sequence: TGTGCCAGCAGCAAGAGCTCCTACGAGCAGTACTTC.

This clonotype was detected many times. V usage is TRBV4-3 and J usage is TRBJ1-5; D call uncertain. V lost 0 bases to trimming and J lost 6 bases, with 9 bases between them. Germline CDR1 reads LGHNA; CDR2 reads YSLEER. The CDR3 is made up of 14 amino acids. CDR3 bases: TGCGCCAGCAGCCAAGAGGTTGGTTCTCAGCCCCAGCATTTT. It translates to CASSQEVGSQPQHF.

The rearrangement links TRBV3-1 to TRBJ1-2; weak D call: TRBD1 (6 bases). The ends were cut back, 2 bases at V and 3 bases at J, with 22 bases in the middle. This CDR3 has 18 residues. Germline CDR1 and CDR2: LGHDT and YNNKEL (reference sequence). In nucleotides, the CDR3 is TGTGCCAGCAGCCAACCCAATTGGGGGGCAGGGAAGGACTATGGCTACACCTTC. Translating it yields CASSQPNWGAGKDYGYTF. Combining the CDR3 with reference TRBV3-1 and TRBJ1-2 gives the whole variable domain DTAVSQTPKYLVTQMGNDKSIKCEQNLGHDTMYWYKQDSKKFLKIMFSYNNKELIINETVPNRFSPKSPDKAHLNLHINSLELGDSAVYFCASSQPNWGAGKDYGYTFGSGTRLTVV.